This T cell receptor (beta chain) came from a study of T cell responses to AZD1222 COVID-19 vaccine (dated by TCRdb to 2020 to 2022). Looking at the study overall: A total of just over 230 trial participants underwent TCR sequencing, of whom nearly 210 had received two doses of AZD1222 and around 25 had received two doses of the MenACWY control vaccine. Trial participants were enrolled by age into subgroups of 18-55, 56-69 and 70-plus years, and around 140, 26 and 57 TCR-sequenced participants, respectively, were included in these subgroups. What the study reported, not specific to this receptor: Reportedly, close to half of the unique spike-specific TCRs recognized epitopes lying outside the regions that are mutated in the B.1.351 and B.1.1.7 variants. Participants were mostly white British and included more females than males, and it was suggested by the authors that clonal diversity may have been underestimated. The 56-69-year group was small, and its depth increase did not reach significance, likely because of low power. A significant rise in spike-specific TCR breadth and depth was observed after two AZD1222 doses relative to day 0 and relative to MenACWY recipients. Conclusions about previously exposed vaccinees are limited because only a handful of AZD1222 recipients were SARS-CoV-2 seropositive at baseline. Because no day 14 peak-response samples were available, repertoires were characterized only after the peak T cell response. The whole spike protein was spanned by vaccine-associated CD4 TCRs, and dominant responses were seen in regions 160-218 and 743-854.

Taken with the paper, the label for time point translates to: about 28 days (+/-7) after the second vaccine dose. AZD1222 recipients given second doses at about 4 weeks or at about 12 weeks were pooled, since spike-specific TCR depth and breadth were not found to differ between the two schedules. Vaccinee samples came from UK trials COV001 and COV002, including a single-blind randomized controlled phase 2/3 trial of AZD1222 (ChAdOx1 nCoV-19) in healthy adults. For TCRbeta chain sequencing, PBMC samples were collected from trial participants at day 0 and at day 28 after the second dose. As regards this clone: The target of this receptor is not known. Within one base of it there is no much larger clone, and no base qualities were kept.

The CDR3 regions of human TCRbeta chains were subjected to immunosequencing. In the source study's methods: Repertoire TCRs were checked for matches against a reference library of SARS-CoV-2-specific TCRs that had been generated using the MIRA antigen-specificity platform. Breadth was defined as the fraction of unique TCRs that were SARS-CoV-2-associated. Depth was defined as the fraction of total T cells that were SARS-CoV-2-associated. Each spike-specific TCR was assigned to its reactive spike region and to a CD4 or CD8 class using the MIRA data. Log10-transformed breadth and depth values were compared by one-way ANOVA with Sidak's multiple comparisons tests. TCRdb took this table from immuneACCESS and kept in-frame rearrangements with V and J called. Such tables lack part of the clones; where checked against another copy, unresolved V genes explain under half of the gap, and the rest is unexplained. V, J and clone size derive from that table, while D and trimming were established from the DNA sequence. This sample lists 90,000 to 120,000 clones; around 90% were detected once. Together, the top ten hold under 2.5% of the sample.

The source material was peripheral blood, sampled 28 days after the second AZD1222 dose. The receptor comes from an adult who received the AZD1222 COVID-19 vaccine.

The CDR3 loop reads CATSDTSGGDEQYF. The nucleotide sequence reads as follows: TGTGCCACCAGTGATACCAGTGGGGGCGACGAGCAGTACTTC. This receptor chain uses TRBV24-1 and TRBJ2-7; TRBD1 is perhaps the D gene, given 6 matching bases. The CDR3 sequence holds 14 residues, the cysteine and phenylalanine included. The only DNA kept is the CDR3, 42 bases in frame from the first base. V is reduced by 3 bases and J by 5 bases, leaving a spacing of 13 bases between them. The CDR1 and CDR2 encoded by the germline V gene are KGHDR and SFDVKD.